Listed below are T cell receptor beta chains from one sample, sequenced in a study of T cells in Graves' hyperthyroidism and ophthalmopathy. A single record per CDR3 protein comes from TCRdb applying MiXCR to the multiplex PCR reads. This repertoire shows roughly 200,000 distinct CDR3 sequences, 17% found once; its top ten account for roughly 49%. Sequences were obtained from blood. The receptors derive from a woman aged 50 to 65 with Graves' hyperthyroidism. The CDR3 runs from the conserved cysteine through the conserved F or W. A D gene is named only where the DNA matches it firmly. Rows may omit the clone size; those that give it use once, few, many or a size class.

V	D	size	J	CDR3
TRBV3-1	TRBD1	few	TRBJ1-2	CASTSGGHGYTF
TRBV29-1	.	many	TRBJ2-1	CSVEGQGIGEQFF
TRBV11-1	.	many	TRBJ1-1	CASSFSGTLNTEAFF
TRBV2	.	many	TRBJ1-5	CASRETGHPMGNQPQHF
TRBV15	.	many	TRBJ2-5	CATSKGLTEETQYF
TRBV6-6	TRBD2	few	TRBJ2-7	CASSYSRPSGSYEQYF
TRBV11-2	.	.	TRBJ2-1	CASSLTGINEQFF
TRBV28	.	few	TRBJ2-1	CASSQGPNEQFF
TRBV15	.	.	TRBJ2-7	CATSRGLGTEQYF
TRBV11-2	TRBD1	many	TRBJ2-7	CASSQDRAYPSEQYF
TRBV29-1	TRBD2	many	TRBJ2-3	CSVRRGSTDTQYF
TRBV12-3/TRBV12-4	.	many	TRBJ1-1	CASSLSRTEAFF
TRBV11-3	TRBD2	few	TRBJ2-7	CASSPGTSGSDEQYF
TRBV12-3/TRBV12-4	.	many	TRBJ1-5	CASSTWQTNQPQHF
TRBV15	.	.	TRBJ1-3	CATSRVPGTALSGNTIYF
TRBV11-2	.	many	TRBJ2-7	CASSSWTVEGEQYF